One and the same sample provided the 25 T cell receptor beta chains below, sequenced in a study of read filtering for tumor transcriptome and immune sequencing. The library was built from roughly 400 ng RNA with molecular barcoded adaptors for alpha/delta and beta/gamma chains. Via MiXCR, TCRdb re-called the reads, giving one row per CDR3 protein. The data hold over 50,000 distinct CDR3 sequences, with approximately 15% observed a single time. Sequenced: a population of CD138-negative cells sorted from bone marrow. Every receptor here comes from a donor aged 40 or older with multiple myeloma.

This clonotype was observed many times. The V call is TRBV6-2 or TRBV6-3, the J call TRBJ2-7, with 9 nucleotides matching TRBD1. Germline V gene data show CDR1 as MNHEY and CDR2 as SVGEGT. After removal of 8 bases from V and 1 base from J, the junction contained 9 bases not matched to a gene. The CDR3 is made up of 15 amino acids. The CDR3 DNA follows: TGTGCCAGCCGAATTCCGGGACAGGGATCCTACGAGCAGTACTTC. Translating it yields CASRIPGQGSYEQYF.

The chain is built from TRBV6-2 or TRBV6-3 and TRBJ2-1; D unresolved. V dropped 7 bases and J dropped 5 bases, with 12 bases sitting between them. The CDR3 loop spans 13 amino acids. CDR1 MNHEY and CDR2 SVGEGT come from the germline V gene. In DNA, the CDR3 is TGTGCCAGCACGACCCTGCCTAACAATGAGCAGTTCTTC. It is translated as CASTTLPNNEQFF.

The chain recombines TRBV5-1 with TRBJ2-7; D might be TRBD2 (6 bases). In germline, CDR1 is SGHRS, CDR2 YFSETQ. The V gene lost 7 bases and the J gene lost 5 bases, with 13 bases spanning the gap. CDR3 length: 12 amino acids. CDR3 sequence: CASSGRLDEQYF. In DNA form, the CDR3 reads TGCGCCAGCTCCGGGAGATTGGACGAGCAGTACTTC.

This chain joins TRBV29-1 and TRBJ2-4, with D perhaps TRBD1 or TRBD2 (5 bases each). CDR3 length: 14 residues. The V gene's germline CDR1 is SQVTM and CDR2 ANQGSEA. V was shortened by 7 bases and J by 1 base, with 14 bases between the two germline ends. The CDR3 protein is CSADIRGAKNIQYF. The DNA for the CDR3 is TGCAGCGCGGACATCCGAGGGGCCAAAAACATTCAGTACTTC. Supplemented by reference TRBV29-1 and TRBJ2-4, the full variable domain reads SAVISQKPSRDICQRGTSLTIQCQVDSQVTMMFWYRQQPGQSLTLIATANQGSEATYESGFVIDKFPISRPNLTFSTLTVSNMSPEDSSIYLCSADIRGAKNIQYFGAGTRLSVL.

Details on this clonotype: Likely a read error: the CDR3 ends without its conserved phenylalanine or tryptophan. The chain uses TRBV28 and TRBJ2-3; D gene ambiguous. Germline assignment: CDR1 MDHEN and CDR2 SYDVKM. The CDR3 is made up of 14 amino acids. The CDR3 is CASGLWQDGDTQYS. DNA of the CDR3: TGTGCCAGCGGTTTGTGGCAGGACGGAGATACGCAGTATTCT.

This sequence joins TRBV20-1 and TRBJ2-2; no clear D. CDR1 is DFQATT, CDR2 SNEGSKA, per germline (reference sequence). V lost 0 bases and J lost 0, with 5 bases in between. CDR3 size: 14 residues. The DNA of the CDR3 is TGCAGTGCTAGAGAGGCAGCGAACACCGGGGAGCTGTTTTTT. Amino acid sequence: CSAREAANTGELFF.

There are many counts of this clonotype. V gene TRBV6-6 combines with J gene TRBJ2-2; TRBD2 matches at 9 bases. CDR1 and CDR2 (germline): MNHNY, SVGAGI (reference sequence). The CDR3 runs to 17 residues. The trim removed 2 bases at V and 4 bases at J, leaving 8 bases unmatched. DNA of the CDR3: TGTGCCAGCAGTTACCCTTTAGCGGGAGTACCCACCGGGGAGCTGTTTTTT. This sequence encodes CASSYPLAGVPTGELFF.

This clonotype showed up just a few times. The chain combines TRBV5-1 with TRBJ2-7; D is possibly TRBD2 (6 bases). Germline CDR1 is SGHRS and CDR2 is YFSETQ. This CDR3 comprises 15 residues. Between the trimmed V and J ends, which lost 0 bases and 5 bases, there was a span of 15 bases. CDR3 protein: CASSLVGGSTHEQYF. The CDR3 region has the DNA TGCGCCAGCAGCTTGGTGGGGGGTTCCACCCACGAGCAGTACTTC.

The sample holds many counts of this clonotype. The V and J genes are TRBV7-9 and TRBJ2-1, with a weak D call TRBD1 (7 bases). V was shortened by 6 bases and J by 3 bases, with 18 bases between the two germline ends. Germline V CDR1 and CDR2: SEHNR, FQNEAQ (reference sequence). The CDR3 covers 16 residues. CDR3 residues: CASSAAGGMHYNEQFF. CDR3 DNA: TGTGCCAGCAGTGCGGCAGGGGGGATGCACTACAATGAGCAGTTCTTC. Full variable domain (remainder filled in from reference TRBV7-9 and TRBJ2-1): DTGVSQNPRHKITKRGQNVTFRCDPISEHNRLYWYRQTLGQGPEFLTYFQNEAQLEKSRLLSDRFSAERPKGSFSTLEIQRTEQGDSAMYLCASSAAGGMHYNEQFFGPGTRLTVL.

This clonotype was counted ten times or more. V and J are TRBV5-1 and TRBJ1-4, with a weak D call TRBD1 (5 bases). The germline V and J ends were trimmed by 2 bases and 0 bases, with 5 bases remaining between them. CDR1 and CDR2 from the germline V gene are SGHRS and YFSETQ. The CDR3 is made up of 14 amino acids. The CDR3 bases are TGCGCCAGCAGCTTACAGGCAACTAATGAAAAACTGTTTTTT. Translated, it gives CASSLQATNEKLFF.

This clonotype was observed a few times. The chain employs TRBV20-1 and TRBJ2-3; TRBD2 aligns across 15 bases. The germline CDR1 and CDR2 sequences are DFQATT and SNEGSKA (reference sequence). The CDR3 has 19 amino acids. The V gene end was trimmed by 1 base and the J gene end by 1 base; junction bases not matched to a gene: 9. The chain's CDR3 is CSARVPRTSGRARTDTQYF. CDR3 coding DNA: TGCAGTGCTAGAGTCCCCCGGACTAGCGGGAGGGCCCGCACAGATACGCAGTATTTT.

This clonotype was counted at least ten times. The rearrangement uses TRBV29-1 and TRBJ2-1; a weak D match, TRBD2 (6 bases). The V and J ends lost 0 bases and 0 bases respectively, with 15 bases between them. In germline, CDR1 is SQVTM, CDR2 ANQGSEA. This CDR3 spans 17 amino acids. CDR3 protein: CSVEDHFRTNSYNEQFF. CDR3 nucleotide sequence: TGCAGCGTTGAAGATCATTTCAGGACTAACTCCTACAATGAGCAGTTCTTC.

This clonotype was seen ten or more times. The gene calls are TRBV12-5 and TRBJ2-2, with TRBD2 matching 9 bases. The length of the CDR3 is 13 residues. Germline lookup yields CDR1 LGHNT and CDR2 FRNRAP. The junction had 3 bases not matched to a gene; V was cut back by 10 bases and J by 3 bases. The CDR3: CATRGRDTGELFF. The DNA of the CDR3 is TGTGCTACCCGCGGGAGGGACACCGGGGAGCTGTTTTTT.

This clonotype was observed many times. The rearrangement joins TRBV6-2 or TRBV6-3 to TRBJ1-5; 7 nucleotides match TRBD1. After removal of 6 bases from V and 3 bases from J, the junction contained 11 bases not matched to a gene. Germline CDR1 is MNHEY and CDR2 is SVGEGT. The CDR3 is 16 residues long. The CDR3 bases are TGTGCCAGCAGCCTTGGGACAGCCCTTTCCAATCAGCCCCAGCATTTT. It translates to CASSLGTALSNQPQHF.

This clonotype was counted at least ten times. The gene calls are TRBV24-1 and TRBJ2-1; 10 nucleotides agree with TRBD2. The V and J ends lost 3 bases and 3 bases, in that order; junction bases with no gene match: 1. The CDR3 extends over 15 amino acids. Germline CDR1 reads KGHDR; CDR2 reads SFDVKD. CDR3 bases: TGTGCCACCAGTGATCCTAGCGGGAGCTACAATGAGCAGTTCTTC. It codes for CATSDPSGSYNEQFF.

This clonotype was seen at least ten times. The CDR3 spells CASSLKVGGFYTGELFF. The CDR3 region has the DNA TGTGCCAGCAGTCTCAAAGTTGGTGGATTCTACACCGGGGAGCTGTTTTTT. V usage is TRBV7-8 and J usage is TRBJ2-2; no clear D. V lost 6 bases and J 3 bases, leaving 20 bases between the germline ends. Germline V CDR1 and CDR2: SGHVS, FQNEAQ. The CDR3 covers 17 residues.

This clonotype was seen repeatedly, ten times or more. The chain is built from TRBV9 and TRBJ1-1; D gene unclear. This CDR3 is 13 amino acids long. Germline V lookup: CDR1 SGDLS, CDR2 YYNGEE. Trimming removed 1 base at V and 1 base at J, with 5 bases between. As DNA, the CDR3 is TGTGCCAGCAGCGTATCGGGGAACACTGAAGCTTTCTTT. Encoded protein: CASSVSGNTEAFF.

The table lists this clonotype with many counts. This rearrangement joins TRBV29-1 to TRBJ1-5, with 8 bases fitting TRBD1. Unmatched junction bases numbered 19, after V lost 4 bases and J lost 11 bases. The CDR3 covers 16 residues. The germline V gene has CDR1 SQVTM and CDR2 ANQGSEA. The CDR3 sequence is CSVGGETGVPIGAQHF. In DNA, the CDR3 is TGCAGCGTTGGGGGGGAGACAGGGGTTCCCATAGGGGCCCAGCATTTT.

This clonotype was found many times. V and J are TRBV12-5 and TRBJ2-1; D remains ambiguous. Germline V lookup: CDR1 LGHNT, CDR2 FRNRAP. The CDR3 totals 12 residues. V was clipped by 3 bases and J by 9 bases, with 9 bases between them. CDR3 protein: CASGLKLGEQFF. CDR3 DNA sequence: TGTGCTAGTGGTTTAAAGTTGGGTGAGCAGTTCTTC. Variable domain in full (rest from reference TRBV12-5 and TRBJ2-1): DARVTQTPRHKVTEMGQEVTMRCQPILGHNTVFWYRQTMMQGLELLAYFRNRAPLDDSGMPKDRFSAEMPDATLATLKIQPSEPRDSAVYFCASGLKLGEQFFGPGTRLTVL.

This clonotype was seen ten or more times. The genes are TRBV27 and TRBJ2-7, with 12 bases aligning to TRBD1. Trimming took 5 bases from V and 3 from J; bases not matched to a gene: 2. Germline V gives CDR1 MNHEY, CDR2 SMNVEV (reference sequence). This CDR3 has 14 residues. CDR3 loop: CASSGTGGNYEQYF. The DNA for the CDR3 is TGTGCCAGCAGTGGGACAGGGGGCAACTACGAGCAGTACTTC.

This sequence joins TRBV12-3 or TRBV12-4 and TRBJ1-2; 8 bases align to TRBD1. The CDR3 extends over 14 amino acids. The trim removed 4 bases at V and 4 bases at J, leaving 5 bases unmatched. The CDR3 coding sequence is TGTGCCAGCAGTTGGACAGGGTACAGCTATGGCTACACCTTC. Its translation is CASSWTGYSYGYTF.

As for this clonotype: A much larger clone differs from this one at a single base, so this may be a read error. The rearrangement links TRBV29-1 to TRBJ2-1, with TRBD2 matching over 7 bases. This CDR3 spans 14 amino acids. The germline gives CDR1 SQVTM, CDR2 ANQGSEA. V lost 4 bases to trimming and J lost 6 bases; unmatched junction nucleotides: 9. The chain's CDR3 is CSVARLPGGNEQFF. CDR3 bases: TGCAGCGTTGCCAGACTACCGGGAGGCAATGAGCAGTTCTTC.

This clonotype has a count of ten or more. The V and J genes are TRBV14 and TRBJ2-7; maybe TRBD1 (6 bases). Trimming removed 4 bases from V and 10 bases from J, with 14 bases in between. This CDR3 region has 12 residues. Per the germline V gene, CDR1 is SGHDN and CDR2 is FVKESK. The CDR3 bases are TGTGCCAGCAGCCCCTCGAACAGGGAACAGTACTTC. It yields the protein CASSPSNREQYF.

Only a few counts were recorded for this clonotype. The V and J genes are TRBV9 and TRBJ2-7, with TRBD2 identical over 13 bases. The CDR3 totals 15 residues. Trimming cost V 5 bases and J 2 bases; bases outside gene matches: 4. Germline-derived CDR1 and CDR2 are SGDLS and YYNGEE. CDR3: CASSEGLAGTYEQYF. DNA of the CDR3: TGTGCCAGCAGTGAGGGACTAGCGGGGACCTACGAGCAGTACTTC.

This clonotype was counted many times. The chain combines TRBV20-1 with TRBJ2-7; TRBD2 might be the D (6 bases). The V gene lost 7 bases and the J gene lost 0 bases, with 25 bases spanning the gap. Germline CDR1 and CDR2: DFQATT and SNEGSKA (reference sequence). This CDR3 has 17 residues. The CDR3 sequence: CSVSGRTNSGASYEQYF. The CDR3 DNA reads as TGCAGTGTTTCTGGCAGGACAAATAGCGGTGCCTCCTACGAGCAGTACTTC.